This T cell receptor (beta chain) was captured in a study of blood T cell repertoires in COVID-19. Background on the study: Italy, Spain and the United States were the sources of the convalescent and acute COVID-19 samples. T cells, B-cell-depleted T cells, or PBMCs supplied cDNA or gDNA.

Per the original data handling: From reference gene primer amplification, estimates of nucleated cell counts were derived. The table came from immunoSEQ multiplex PCR; TCRdb's copy has only in-frame clones and leaves some out. The V and J calls and the clone size are those of that table, but D and trimming were determined from the DNA. The sample shows approximately 160,000 clones, about 85% of them seen only once. Per germline, CDR1 MNHNS and CDR2 SASEGT. The CDR3 consists of 15 residues. V lost 1 base and J 3 bases, leaving 13 bases between the germline ends. The chain carries TRBV6-1 and TRBJ2-7; D is unresolved. Sequencing input: peripheral blood. The TCR originated in a man in his fifties or sixties who had recovered from COVID-19. DNA for the CDR3: TGTGCCAGCAGTGAAGGCCCTTCGTCCGGCTACGAGCAGTACTTC. Amino acid sequence: CASSEGPSSGYEQYF.